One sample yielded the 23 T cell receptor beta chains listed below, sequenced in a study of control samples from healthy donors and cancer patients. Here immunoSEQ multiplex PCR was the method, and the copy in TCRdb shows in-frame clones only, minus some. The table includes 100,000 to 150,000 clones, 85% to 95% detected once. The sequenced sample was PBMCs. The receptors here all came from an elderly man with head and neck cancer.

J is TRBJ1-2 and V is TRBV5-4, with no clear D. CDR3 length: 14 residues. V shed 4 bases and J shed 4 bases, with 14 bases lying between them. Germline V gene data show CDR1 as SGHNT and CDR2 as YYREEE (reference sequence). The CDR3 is CASSPQVNRYGYTF. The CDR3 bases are TGTGCCAGCAGCCCCCAGGTTAACCGCTATGGCTACACCTTC.

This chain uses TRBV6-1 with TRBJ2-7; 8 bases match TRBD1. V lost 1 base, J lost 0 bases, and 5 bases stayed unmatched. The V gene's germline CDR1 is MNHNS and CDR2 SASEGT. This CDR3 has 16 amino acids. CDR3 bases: TGTGCCAGCAGTGAAGTTCCAGGGGGCGCCTCCTACGAGCAGTACTTC. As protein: CASSEVPGGASYEQYF.

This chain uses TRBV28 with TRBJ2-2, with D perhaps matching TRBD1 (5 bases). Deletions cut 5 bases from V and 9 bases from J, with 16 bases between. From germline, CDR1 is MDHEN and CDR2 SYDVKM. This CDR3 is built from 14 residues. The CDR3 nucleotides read TGTGCCAGCAGTACCCCCGTGGGGCTGAGGGAGCTGTTTTTT. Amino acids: CASSTPVGLRELFF. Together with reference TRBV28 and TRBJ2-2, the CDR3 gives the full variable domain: DVKVTQSSRYLVKRTGEKVFLECVQDMDHENMFWYRQDPGLGLRLIYFSYDVKMKEKGDIPEGYSVSREKKERFSLILESASTNQTSMYLCASSTPVGLRELFFGEGSRLTVL.

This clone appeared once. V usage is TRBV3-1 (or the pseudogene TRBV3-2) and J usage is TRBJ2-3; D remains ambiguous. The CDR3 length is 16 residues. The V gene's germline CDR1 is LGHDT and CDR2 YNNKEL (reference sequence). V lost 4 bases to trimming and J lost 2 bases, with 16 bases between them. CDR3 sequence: CASSRRTAHFTDTQYF. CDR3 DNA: TGTGCCAGCAGCCGCCGCACAGCCCATTTCACAGATACGCAGTATTTT.

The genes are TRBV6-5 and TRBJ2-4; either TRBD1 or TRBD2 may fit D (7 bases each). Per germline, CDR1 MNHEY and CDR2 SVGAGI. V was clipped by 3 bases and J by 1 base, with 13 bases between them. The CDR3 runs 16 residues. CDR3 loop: CASSYQGGAAKNIQYF. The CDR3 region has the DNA TGTGCCAGCAGTTATCAGGGGGGGGCGGCCAAAAACATTCAGTACTTC.

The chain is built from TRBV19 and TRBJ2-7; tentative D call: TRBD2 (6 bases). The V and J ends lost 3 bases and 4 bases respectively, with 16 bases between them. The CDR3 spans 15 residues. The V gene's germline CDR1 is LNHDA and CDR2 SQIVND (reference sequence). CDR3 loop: CASSMRLAGSYEQYF. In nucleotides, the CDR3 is TGTGCCAGTAGTATGAGACTCGCGGGAAGTTACGAGCAGTACTTC.

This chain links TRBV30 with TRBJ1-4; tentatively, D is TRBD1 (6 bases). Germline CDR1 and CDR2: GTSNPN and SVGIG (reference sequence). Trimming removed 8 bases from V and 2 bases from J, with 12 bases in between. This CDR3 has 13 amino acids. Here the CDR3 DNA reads TGTGCCCGAGGGGGGAGGACTAATGAAAAACTGTTTTTT. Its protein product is CARGGRTNEKLFF. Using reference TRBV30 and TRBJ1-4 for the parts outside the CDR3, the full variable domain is SQTIHQWPATLVQPVGSPLSLECTVEGTSNPNLYWYRQAAGRGLQLLFYSVGIGQISSEVPQNLSASRPQDRQFILSSKKLLLSDSGFYLCARGGRTNEKLFFGSGTQLSVL.

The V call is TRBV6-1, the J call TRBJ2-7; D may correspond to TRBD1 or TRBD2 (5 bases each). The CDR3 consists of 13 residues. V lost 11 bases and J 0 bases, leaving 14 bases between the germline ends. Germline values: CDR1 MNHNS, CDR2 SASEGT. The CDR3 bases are TGTGCCGTAAGAGAGGGGCCCTCCTACGAGCAGTACTTC. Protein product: CAVREGPSYEQYF.

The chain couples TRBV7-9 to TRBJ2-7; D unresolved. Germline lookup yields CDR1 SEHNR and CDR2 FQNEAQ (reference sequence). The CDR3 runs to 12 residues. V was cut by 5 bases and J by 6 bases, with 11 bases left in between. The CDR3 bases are TGTGCCAGCAGCCAGTCCGGGTCCGAGCAGTACTTC. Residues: CASSQSGSEQYF.

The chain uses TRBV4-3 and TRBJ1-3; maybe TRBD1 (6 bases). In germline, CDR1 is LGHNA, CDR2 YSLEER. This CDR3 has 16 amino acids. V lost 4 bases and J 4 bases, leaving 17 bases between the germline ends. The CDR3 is CASSLNPTGFGNTIYF. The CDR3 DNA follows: TGCGCCAGCAGCCTGAATCCGACAGGCTTCGGAAACACCATATATTTT.

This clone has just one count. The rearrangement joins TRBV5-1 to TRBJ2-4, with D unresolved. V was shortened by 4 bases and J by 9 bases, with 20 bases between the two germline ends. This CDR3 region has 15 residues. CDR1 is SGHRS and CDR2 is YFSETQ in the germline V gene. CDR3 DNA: TGCGCCAGCAGCCCGGCACTTGGACCACCGGGCATTCAGTACTTC. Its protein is CASSPALGPPGIQYF.

The CDR3 region has the DNA TGTGCCAGTCGTCGAACGCAACTAGACGGCTTTAACAATCAGCCCCAGCATTTT. This sequence encodes CASRRTQLDGFNNQPQHF. The rearrangement links TRBV19 to TRBJ1-5; D gene ambiguous. V was clipped by 8 bases and J by 3 bases, with 26 bases between them. Germline values: CDR1 LNHDA, CDR2 SQIVND (reference sequence). CDR3 length equals 18 residues.

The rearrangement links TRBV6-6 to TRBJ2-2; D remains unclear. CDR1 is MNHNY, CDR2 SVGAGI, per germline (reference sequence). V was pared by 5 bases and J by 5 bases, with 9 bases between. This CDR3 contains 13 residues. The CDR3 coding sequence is TGTGCCAGCAGTCACCCTTCAACCGGGGAGCTGTTTTTT. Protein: CASSHPSTGELFF.

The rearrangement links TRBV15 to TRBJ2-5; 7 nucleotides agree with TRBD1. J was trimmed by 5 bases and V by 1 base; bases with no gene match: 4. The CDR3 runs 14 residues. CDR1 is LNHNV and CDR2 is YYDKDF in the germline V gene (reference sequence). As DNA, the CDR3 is TGTGCCACCAGCAGAGCCCTCAGGGGGGAGACCCAGTACTTC. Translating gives CATSRALRGETQYF. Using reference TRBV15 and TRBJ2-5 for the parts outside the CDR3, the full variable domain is DAMVIQNPRYQVTQFGKPVTLSCSQTLNHNVMYWYQQKSSQAPKLLFHYYDKDFNNEADTPDNFQSRRPNTSFCFLDIRSPGLGDTAMYLCATSRALRGETQYFGPGTRLLVL.

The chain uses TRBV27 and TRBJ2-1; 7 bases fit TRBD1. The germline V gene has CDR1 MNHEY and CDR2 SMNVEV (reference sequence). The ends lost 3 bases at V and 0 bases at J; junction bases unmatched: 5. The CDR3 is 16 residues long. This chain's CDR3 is CASSFLTGVSYNEQFF. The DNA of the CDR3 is TGTGCCAGCAGTTTTCTTACAGGGGTCTCCTACAATGAGCAGTTCTTC.

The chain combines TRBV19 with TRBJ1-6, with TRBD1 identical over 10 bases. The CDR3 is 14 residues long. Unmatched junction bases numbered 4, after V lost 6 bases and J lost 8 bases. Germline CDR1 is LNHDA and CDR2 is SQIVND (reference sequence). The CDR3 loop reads CASSLGTGDSPLHF. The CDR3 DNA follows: TGTGCCAGTAGCCTGGGGACAGGGGATTCACCCCTCCACTTT.

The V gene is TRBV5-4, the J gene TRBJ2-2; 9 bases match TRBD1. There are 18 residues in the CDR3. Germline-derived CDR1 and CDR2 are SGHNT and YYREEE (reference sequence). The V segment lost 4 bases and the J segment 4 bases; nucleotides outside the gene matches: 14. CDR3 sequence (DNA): TGTGCCAGCAGCCTTGAGGGGCATACAGGGGGCGGCACCGGGGAGCTGTTTTTT. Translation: CASSLEGHTGGGTGELFF.

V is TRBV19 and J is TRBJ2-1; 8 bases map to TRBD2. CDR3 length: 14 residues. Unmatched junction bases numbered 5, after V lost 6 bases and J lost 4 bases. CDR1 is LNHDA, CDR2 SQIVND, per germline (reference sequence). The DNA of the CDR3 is TGTGCCAGTAGCCTTAGCGGGATATACAATGAGCAGTTCTTC. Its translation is CASSLSGIYNEQFF.

CDR3 bases: TGTGCCAGTAGGTCCCTATTACGAAACGAAAAACTGTTTTTT. It translates to CASRSLLRNEKLFF. The J gene is TRBJ1-4, the V gene TRBV19; D not resolved. V lost 6 bases and J 8 bases, leaving 16 bases between the germline ends. The CDR3 loop spans 14 amino acids. CDR1 LNHDA and CDR2 SQIVND come from the germline V gene (reference sequence).

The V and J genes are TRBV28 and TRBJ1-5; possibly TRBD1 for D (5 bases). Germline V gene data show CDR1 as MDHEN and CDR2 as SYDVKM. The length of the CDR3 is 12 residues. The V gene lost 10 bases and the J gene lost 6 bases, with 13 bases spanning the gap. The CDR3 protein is CATQGGSQPQHF. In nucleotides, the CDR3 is TGTGCCACTCAGGGAGGGAGTCAGCCCCAGCATTTT.

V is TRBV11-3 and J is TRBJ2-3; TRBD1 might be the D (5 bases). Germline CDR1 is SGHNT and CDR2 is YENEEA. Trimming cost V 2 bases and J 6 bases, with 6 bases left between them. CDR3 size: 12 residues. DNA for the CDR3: TGTGCCAGCAGCTTACAGGGCGATACGCAGTATTTT. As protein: CASSLQGDTQYF.

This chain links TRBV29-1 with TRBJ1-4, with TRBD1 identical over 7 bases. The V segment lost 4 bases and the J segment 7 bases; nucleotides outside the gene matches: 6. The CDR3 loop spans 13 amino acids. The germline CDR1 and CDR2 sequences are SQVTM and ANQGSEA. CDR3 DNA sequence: TGCAGCGTTGTGAGAGGGGGCAGTGAAAAACTGTTTTTT. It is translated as CSVVRGGSEKLFF.

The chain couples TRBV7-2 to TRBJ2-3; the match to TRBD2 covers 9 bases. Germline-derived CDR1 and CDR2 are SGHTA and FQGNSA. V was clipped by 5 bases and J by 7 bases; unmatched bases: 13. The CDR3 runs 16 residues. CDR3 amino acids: CASSPWGAGGQNTQYF. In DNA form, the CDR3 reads TGTGCCAGCAGCCCGTGGGGAGCGGGGGGCCAAAATACGCAGTATTTT.